Shown below are 8 T cell receptor beta chains from a single sample sequenced in a study of CXCR3-negative and CXCR3-positive naive CD8 T cells. Study-wide results and caveats: The TRB CDR3s that CXCR3-positive naive cells carried were more hydrophobic than those of CXCR3-negative naive cells.

The antigens these receptors bind are not known. The libraries of TRB cDNA were constructed through 5' RACE using UMI labels. TCRdb reprocessed the 5' RACE reads, keeping one entry per CDR3 protein, no DNA. This sample's table has approximately 5,900 distinct CDR3 sequences. Source material: naive CXCR3+ CD8+ T cells from blood. This sample's subset: CD45RO-CCR7+CD27+CD95- naive CD8+ T cells expressing CXCR3 (TNR3+). The receptors were sampled from a human donor in good health. Some clones in this sample may be carry-over from other donors' samples.

V and J are TRBV10-3 and TRBJ1-1; lacking DNA, the TRBD1 call made by TCRdb goes unchecked. Germline loops: CDR1 ENHRY, CDR2 SYGVKD. This CDR3 contains 15 residues. The CDR3 loop reads CAISDSPTLGAEAFF.

By frequency, this clonotype registers medium-sized. V usage is TRBV28 and J usage is TRBJ2-1; the TCRdb D gene call, TRBD2, has no DNA to confirm it. This CDR3 comprises 15 residues. Per the germline V gene, CDR1 is MDHEN and CDR2 is SYDVKM. CDR3 protein: CASSLTSVTYNEQFF.

This clonotype is called medium-sized based on its frequency. The V call is TRBV9, the J call TRBJ2-1; TCRdb selects TRBD1, and the lack of DNA leaves this call unchecked. The CDR3 covers 14 residues. The germline gives CDR1 SGDLS, CDR2 YYNGEE. The CDR3 spells CASSVGGGTNEQFF. Full variable domain (rest looked up from reference TRBV9 and TRBJ2-1): DSGVTQTPKHLITATGQRVTLRCSPRSGDLSVYWYQQSLDQGLQFLIQYYNGEERAKGNILERFSAQQFPDLHSELNLSSLELGDSALYFCASSVGGGTNEQFFGPGTRLTVL.

Frequency places this clonotype as medium-sized. The V and J genes are TRBV7-2 and TRBJ2-1; as DNA is missing, the TRBD1 call by TCRdb cannot be tested. The CDR3 runs 15 residues. Germline CDR1 is SGHTA and CDR2 is FQGNSA. The CDR3 sequence: CASTPVGGFYNEQFF.

The chain uses TRBV7-2 and TRBJ2-3. CDR1 is SGHTA and CDR2 is FQGNSA in the germline V gene. This CDR3 has 14 amino acids. CDR3 amino acids: CASSLGQARDTQYF.

J is TRBJ2-5 and V is TRBV6-2 or TRBV6-3; TCRdb names TRBD1, which stays unverified in the absence of DNA. Per the germline V gene, CDR1 is MNHEY and CDR2 is SVGEGT. This CDR3 contains 15 residues. CDR3 in amino acids: CASSYPLTGRETQYF.

The J gene is TRBJ2-7, the V gene TRBV27; TCRdb's D gene call, TRBD2, goes unchecked for lack of DNA. This CDR3 is built from 15 residues. CDR1 and CDR2 (germline): MNHEY, SMNVEV (reference sequence). CDR3 sequence: CASKSSGTQEGEQYF.

V gene TRBV7-6 combines with J gene TRBJ2-7. CDR3 size: 13 residues. Germline-derived CDR1 and CDR2 are SGHVS and FNYEAQ. The CDR3 spells CASSYDGSYEQYF.